These 11 T cell receptor beta chains originate from one sample sequenced in a study of T cell responses to AZD1222 COVID-19 vaccine. Some clones are missing from TCRdb's copy, which holds only in-frame ones; the method was immunoSEQ multiplex PCR. The sample consists of 120,000 or so clones, around 90% of them appearing once. Sequenced here: peripheral blood, sampled on day 0 of AZD1222 vaccination. The receptors were sampled from an adult in good health.

V usage is TRBV6-1 and J usage is TRBJ1-2; 8 nucleotides align to TRBD1. The CDR3 extends over 15 amino acids. Trimming removed 0 bases from V and 5 bases from J; junction bases left unmatched: 5. CDR1 is MNHNS and CDR2 is SASEGT in the germline V gene. The CDR3 sequence: CASSEAQGAGYGYTF. The CDR3 DNA sequence: TGTGCCAGCAGTGAAGCGCAGGGGGCAGGATATGGCTACACCTTC.

The table lists this clone with a count of one. The chain couples TRBV10-2 to TRBJ2-1, with 13 nucleotides matching TRBD2. V trimming: 5 bases; J trimming: 8 bases; junction bases outside the gene matches: 9. CDR3 length: 16 amino acids. Germline CDR1 reads WSHSY; CDR2 reads SAAADI. The CDR3 sequence: CASSMTSGRNIDEQFF. In DNA form, the CDR3 reads TGCGCCAGCAGTATGACTAGCGGGAGGAATATAGATGAGCAGTTCTTC.

This clone was seen a few times. This chain joins TRBV7-9 and TRBJ2-2, with unresolved D. The V gene lost 1 base and the J gene lost 7 bases, with 10 bases spanning the gap. Germline CDR1 is SEHNR and CDR2 is FQNEAQ (reference sequence). The CDR3 spans 14 residues. The CDR3 sequence is CASSLGLQNGELFF. In nucleotides, the CDR3 is TGTGCCAGCAGCTTAGGCCTACAAAACGGGGAGCTGTTTTTT.

In DNA form, the CDR3 reads TGTGCCAGCAGGGCCTGGACTAGCGGGGGGGCGAGGAATGAGCAGTTCTTC. Translating gives CASRAWTSGGARNEQFF. V usage is TRBV2 and J usage is TRBJ2-1; 15 bases are shared with TRBD2. J lost 7 bases, V lost 6 bases, and 10 bases had no gene match. Germline assignment: CDR1 SNHLY and CDR2 FYNNEI. This CDR3 has 17 amino acids.

The V and J genes are TRBV6-5 and TRBJ1-5, with unresolved D. The CDR3 is 15 amino acids. CDR1 and CDR2 (germline): MNHEY, SVGAGI. V lost 0 bases and J 0 bases, leaving 6 bases between the germline ends. This chain's CDR3 is CASSYSGYSNQPQHF. CDR3 DNA: TGTGCCAGCAGTTACTCGGGTTATAGCAATCAGCCCCAGCATTTT.

The rearrangement links TRBV29-1 to TRBJ1-5; D may be TRBD1 (6 bases). Germline V gene data show CDR1 as SQVTM and CDR2 as ANQGSEA. CDR3 length equals 13 residues. Deletions cut 4 bases from V and 3 bases from J, with 10 bases between. The CDR3: CSVGGQYNQPQHF. The CDR3 region has the DNA TGCAGCGTTGGGGGGCAGTACAATCAGCCCCAGCATTTT.

This clone was detected once. The chain couples TRBV4-1 to TRBJ1-1; no clear D. This CDR3 region has 14 residues. V was trimmed by 4 bases and J by 5 bases, leaving 14 bases between them. CDR1 MGHRA and CDR2 YSYEKL come from the germline V gene. The CDR3 loop reads CASSPPVRGTEAFF. As DNA, the CDR3 is TGCGCCAGCAGCCCGCCAGTGCGGGGAACTGAAGCTTTCTTT.

This clone was seen a single time. The rearrangement joins TRBV5-6 to TRBJ2-7; 10 bases are a match to TRBD1. The ends lost 5 bases at V and 2 bases at J; junction bases unmatched: 10. Germline CDR1 reads SGHDT; CDR2 reads YYEEEE. CDR3 size: 16 residues. CDR3 nucleotides: TGTGCCAGCAGTCGAAGACAGGGGGCATATCCCTACGAGCAGTACTTC. Translated, it gives CASSRRQGAYPYEQYF.

V gene TRBV24-1 combines with J gene TRBJ2-2; 9 bases map to TRBD2. With V trimmed by 6 bases and J by 7 bases, 5 bases remained unmatched. Per germline, CDR1 KGHDR and CDR2 SFDVKD. The CDR3 totals 14 residues. The CDR3 region is CATSISGRNGELFF. The CDR3 region has the DNA TGTGCCACCAGTATAAGCGGGAGGAACGGGGAGCTGTTTTTT.

The chain is built from TRBV27 and TRBJ1-5; 7 bases map to TRBD1. With 5 bases clipped from V and 5 bases from J, the junction kept 9 bases outside the gene matches. Germline V gene data show CDR1 as MNHEY and CDR2 as SMNVEV (reference sequence). The CDR3 consists of 15 residues. The CDR3 protein is CASSGDRDGDQPQHF. CDR3 coding DNA: TGTGCCAGCAGTGGAGACAGGGACGGGGATCAGCCCCAGCATTTT.

A remark on this clone: Additional DNA sequences in this sample encode the identical CDR3. The genes are TRBV2 and TRBJ2-7; D is uncertain. The V end was cut by 2 bases, the J end by 2 bases, with 7 bases between. The CDR3 runs 13 residues. Germline V gene lookup returns CDR1 SNHLY and CDR2 FYNNEI. In DNA form, the CDR3 reads TGTGCCAGCAGTGAATCTGGAACCTACGAGCAGTACTTC. It yields the protein CASSESGTYEQYF.